What follows is one T cell receptor beta chain and its context. What it binds is unknown. Assay used: immunoSEQ multiplex PCR; TCRdb lists only in-frame clones, some missing. Altogether some 72,000 clones are present, about 90% being singletons, with the ten largest covering approximately 0.56%. This sample stems from a study of OX40 agonist ivuxolimab in advanced cancers. Study-wide results and limits: Both blood CD4+ and CD8+ T cells showed clonal growth by week 6 at 0.1 to 3.0 mg/kg. The antigens recognized by the expanded peripheral T cells, that is their antigen specificity, were not determined.

At baseline, cycle 4 day 1, and cycle 7 day 1, blood was sampled. The CDR3 has 15 residues. J was trimmed by 7 bases and V by 3 bases; bases with no gene match: 7. Germline V gene sequence: CDR1 SGDLS, CDR2 YYNGEE. The specimen was CD4+ or CD8+ T cells sorted from blood, collected in a trial of the OX40 agonist ivuxolimab. This clonotype was obtained from an adult with an advanced solid tumor such as melanoma, head and neck, liver or kidney cancer. The chain is built from TRBV9 and TRBJ2-1; 10 nucleotides align to TRBD1. CDR3 amino acids: CASSARQGAKNEQFF. The CDR3, as DNA: TGTGCCAGCAGCGCCAGACAGGGGGCTAAGAATGAGCAGTTCTTC.